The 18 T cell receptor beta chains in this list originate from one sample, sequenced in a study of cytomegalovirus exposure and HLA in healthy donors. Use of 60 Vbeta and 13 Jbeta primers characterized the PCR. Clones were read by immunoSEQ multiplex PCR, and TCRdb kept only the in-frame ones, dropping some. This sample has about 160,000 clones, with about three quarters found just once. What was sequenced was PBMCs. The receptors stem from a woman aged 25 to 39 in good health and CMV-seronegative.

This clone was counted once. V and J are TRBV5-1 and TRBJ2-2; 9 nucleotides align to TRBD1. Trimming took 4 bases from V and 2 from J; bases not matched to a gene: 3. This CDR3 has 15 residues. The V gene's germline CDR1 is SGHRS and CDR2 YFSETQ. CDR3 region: CASSPDRGNTGELFF. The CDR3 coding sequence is TGCGCCAGCAGCCCGGACAGGGGTAACACCGGGGAGCTGTTTTTT.

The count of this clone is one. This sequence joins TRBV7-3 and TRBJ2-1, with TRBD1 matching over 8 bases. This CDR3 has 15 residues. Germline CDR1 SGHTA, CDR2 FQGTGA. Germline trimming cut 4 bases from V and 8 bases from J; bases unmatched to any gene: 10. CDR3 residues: CASSSVQGAGYEQFF. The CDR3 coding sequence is TGTGCCAGCAGCTCAGTCCAGGGGGCTGGGTATGAGCAGTTCTTC.

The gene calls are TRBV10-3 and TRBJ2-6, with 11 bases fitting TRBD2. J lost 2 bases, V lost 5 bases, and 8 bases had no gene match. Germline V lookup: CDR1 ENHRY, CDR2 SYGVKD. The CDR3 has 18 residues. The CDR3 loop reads CAISNSGRAPAGANVLTF. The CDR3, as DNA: TGTGCCATCAGTAATAGCGGGAGGGCCCCAGCTGGGGCCAACGTCCTGACTTTC.

This CDR3 reads CASSRTERITEAFF. CDR3 coding DNA: TGTGCCAGCAGTCGCACAGAACGTATCACTGAAGCTTTCTTT. The J gene is TRBJ1-1, the V gene TRBV2; D not certain. The germline CDR1 and CDR2 sequences are SNHLY and FYNNEI. The germline V and J ends were trimmed by 5 bases and 4 bases, with 14 bases remaining between them. This CDR3 spans 14 amino acids.

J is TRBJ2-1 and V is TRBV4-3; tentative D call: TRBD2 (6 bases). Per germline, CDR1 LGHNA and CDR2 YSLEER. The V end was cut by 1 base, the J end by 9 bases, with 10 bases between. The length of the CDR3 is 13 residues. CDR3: CASSQGRGGEQFF. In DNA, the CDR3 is TGCGCCAGCAGCCAAGGGAGGGGTGGTGAGCAGTTCTTC.

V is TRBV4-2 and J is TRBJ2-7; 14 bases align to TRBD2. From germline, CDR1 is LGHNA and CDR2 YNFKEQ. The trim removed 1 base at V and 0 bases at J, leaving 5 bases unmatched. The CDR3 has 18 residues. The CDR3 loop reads CASSQAGTSGSISYEQYF. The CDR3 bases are TGTGCCAGCAGCCAAGCCGGGACTAGCGGGAGCATCTCCTACGAGCAGTACTTC.

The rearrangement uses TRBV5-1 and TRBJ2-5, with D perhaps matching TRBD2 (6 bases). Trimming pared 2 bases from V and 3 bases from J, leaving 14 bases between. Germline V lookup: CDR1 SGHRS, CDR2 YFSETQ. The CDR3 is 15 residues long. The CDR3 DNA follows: TGCGCCAGCAGCTTCCTTGGGACTGGTGAAGAGACCCAGTACTTC. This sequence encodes CASSFLGTGEETQYF.

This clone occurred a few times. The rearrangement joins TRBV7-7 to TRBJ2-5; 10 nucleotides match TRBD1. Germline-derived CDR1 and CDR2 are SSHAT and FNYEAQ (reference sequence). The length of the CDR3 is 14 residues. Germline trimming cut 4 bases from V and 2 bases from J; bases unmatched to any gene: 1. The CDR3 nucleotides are TGTGCCAGCAGCTCGGACAGGGGGCAAGAGACCCAGTACTTC. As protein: CASSSDRGQETQYF.

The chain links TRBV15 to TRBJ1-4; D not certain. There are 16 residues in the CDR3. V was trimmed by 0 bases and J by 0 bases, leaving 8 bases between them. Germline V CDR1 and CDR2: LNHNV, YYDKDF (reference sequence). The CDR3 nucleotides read TGTGCCACCAGCAGAGAAGTGCGTGCAACTAATGAAAAACTGTTTTTT. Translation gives CATSREVRATNEKLFF.

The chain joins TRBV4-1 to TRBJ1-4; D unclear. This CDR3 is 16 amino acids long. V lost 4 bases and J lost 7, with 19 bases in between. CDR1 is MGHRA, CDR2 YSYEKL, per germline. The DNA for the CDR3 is TGCGCCAGCAGCCGGAGCCCCTTATCCTCTGGTGAAAAACTGTTTTTT. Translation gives CASSRSPLSSGEKLFF.

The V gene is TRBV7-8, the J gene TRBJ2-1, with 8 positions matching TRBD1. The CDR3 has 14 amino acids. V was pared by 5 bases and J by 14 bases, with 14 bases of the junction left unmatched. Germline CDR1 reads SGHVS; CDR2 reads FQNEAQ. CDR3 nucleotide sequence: TGTGCCAGCAGCCCTCGAACCGGACAGGGTTCGAAGTTCTTC. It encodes CASSPRTGQGSKFF.

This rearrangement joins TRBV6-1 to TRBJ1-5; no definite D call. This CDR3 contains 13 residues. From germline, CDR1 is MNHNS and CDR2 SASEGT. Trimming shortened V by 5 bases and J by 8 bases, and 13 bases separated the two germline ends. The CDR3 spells CASSLPTVEPQHF. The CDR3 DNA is TGTGCCAGCAGTTTACCGACTGTGGAGCCCCAGCATTTT.

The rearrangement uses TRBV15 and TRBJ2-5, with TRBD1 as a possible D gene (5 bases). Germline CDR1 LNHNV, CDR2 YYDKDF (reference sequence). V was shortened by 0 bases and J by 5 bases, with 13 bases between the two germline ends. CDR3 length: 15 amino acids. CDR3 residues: CATSRDGAATETQYF. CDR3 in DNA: TGTGCCACCAGCAGAGATGGGGCGGCCACGGAGACCCAGTACTTC.

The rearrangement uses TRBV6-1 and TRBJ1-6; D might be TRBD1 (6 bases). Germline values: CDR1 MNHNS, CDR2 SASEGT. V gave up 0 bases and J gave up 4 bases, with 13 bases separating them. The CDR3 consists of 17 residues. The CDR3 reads CASSEARGGGYNSPLHF. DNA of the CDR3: TGTGCCAGCAGTGAAGCCCGGGGAGGGGGTTATAATTCACCCCTCCACTTT.

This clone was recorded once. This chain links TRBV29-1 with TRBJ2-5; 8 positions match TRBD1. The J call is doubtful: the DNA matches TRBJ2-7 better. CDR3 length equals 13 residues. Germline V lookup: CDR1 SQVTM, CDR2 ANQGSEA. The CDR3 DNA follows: TGCAGCGTTGGATTCACAGGGGGGTACGAGCAGTACTTC. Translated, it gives CSVGFTGGYEQYF.

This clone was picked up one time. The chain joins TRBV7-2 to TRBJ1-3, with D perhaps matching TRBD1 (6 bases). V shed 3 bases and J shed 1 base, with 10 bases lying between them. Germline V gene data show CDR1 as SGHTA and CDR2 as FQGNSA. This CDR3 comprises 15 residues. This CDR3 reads CASSFQQGSGNTIYF. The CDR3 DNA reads TGTGCCAGCAGCTTTCAACAGGGATCTGGAAACACCATATATTTT.

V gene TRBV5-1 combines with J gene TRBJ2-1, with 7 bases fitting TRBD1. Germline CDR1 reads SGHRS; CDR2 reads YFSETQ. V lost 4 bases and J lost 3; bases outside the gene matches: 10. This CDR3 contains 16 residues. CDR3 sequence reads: CASSPQGTEDYNEQFF. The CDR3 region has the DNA TGCGCCAGCAGCCCCCAGGGGACAGAAGACTACAATGAGCAGTTCTTC.

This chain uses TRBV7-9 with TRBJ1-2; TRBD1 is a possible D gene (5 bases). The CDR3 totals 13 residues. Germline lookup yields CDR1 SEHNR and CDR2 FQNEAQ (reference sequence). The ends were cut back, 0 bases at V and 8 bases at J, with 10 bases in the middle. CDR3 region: CASSLAGLEGYTF. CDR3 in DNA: TGTGCCAGCAGCTTAGCGGGACTTGAGGGCTACACCTTC.